The source of this T cell receptor (beta chain) is a study of cytomegalovirus exposure and HLA in healthy donors. PCR employed 60 Vbeta and 13 Jbeta primers. Data came from immunoSEQ multiplex PCR; TCRdb stores just in-frame clones and leaves some out. The data contain around 120,000 clones, roughly three fifths of them singletons. This clone appeared once. The TCR was taken from a man aged 35 to 55 in good health and CMV-seropositive. Sequencing was done on a sample of PBMCs.

The CDR3 here is CASSNLVPGHLYEQYF. CDR3 in DNA: TGTGCCAGCAGTAACCTTGTCCCGGGACATCTCTACGAGCAGTACTTC. V usage is TRBV6-4 and J usage is TRBJ2-5, with D possibly matching TRBD1 (6 bases). The J call is doubtful: the DNA matches TRBJ2-7 better. Germline V gene lookup returns CDR1 MRHNA and CDR2 SNTAGT. The CDR3 is 16 residues long.